The 4 T cell receptor beta chains in this list originate from one sample, sequenced in a study of blood T cells in healthy people across ages. A second PCR, run for about 7 to 11 cycles, used a sample-barcoded 5' primer plus a J-beta primer mix. TCRdb re-called the 5' RACE reads with MiXCR, one entry per CDR3 protein. The sample holds around 800,000 distinct CDR3 sequences, roughly 24% seen once. These data also featured in a second study, about T cells of mothers and their children.

The source material was blood. These receptors came from a boy aged 5-17 years in good health.

The gene calls are TRBV7-3 and TRBJ2-1; D possibly matches TRBD1 or TRBD2 (5 bases each). The CDR3 is 13 amino acids. The germline gives CDR1 SGHTA, CDR2 FQGTGA. V was trimmed by 4 bases and J by 4 bases, leaving 8 bases between them. CDR3 bases: TGTGCCAGCAGCTGGGACGGATACAATGAGCAGTTCTTC. Protein sequence: CASSWDGYNEQFF. The whole variable domain, filled in from reference TRBV7-3 and TRBJ2-1, reads GAGVSQTPSNKVTEKGKYVELRCDPISGHTALYWYRQSLGQGPEFLIYFQGTGAADDSGLPNDRFFAVRPEGSVSTLKIQRTERGDSAVYLCASSWDGYNEQFFGPGTRLTVL.

This chain connects TRBV6-5 to TRBJ2-7; the D is unclear. CDR1 is MNHEY, CDR2 SVGAGI, per germline. Between the trimmed V and J ends, which lost 0 bases and 3 bases, there was a span of 12 bases. CDR3 length equals 15 residues. CDR3 bases: TGTGCCAGCAGTTACTCCGGTCAATGGGGCTACGAGCAGTACTTC. It is translated as CASSYSGQWGYEQYF.

This clonotype has more than one count but fewer than ten. The chain couples TRBV11-2 to TRBJ2-7, with no clear D. Germline loops: CDR1 SGHAT, CDR2 FQNNGV. V lost 5 bases and J 0 bases, leaving 11 bases between the germline ends. There are 14 residues in the CDR3. This chain's CDR3 is CASSPRPRSYEQYF. The CDR3 DNA reads TGTGCCAGCAGCCCACGCCCCCGCTCCTACGAGCAGTACTTC.

The chain links TRBV7-2 to TRBJ2-3; no firm D call. V lost 6 bases and J lost 5, with 12 bases in between. The CDR3 covers 13 residues. Germline-derived CDR1 and CDR2 are SGHTA and FQGNSA. The CDR3 loop is CASSSRYRDTQYF. The CDR3 coding sequence is TGTGCCAGCAGTTCTAGGTACCGAGATACGCAGTATTTT.